This T cell receptor (beta chain) is drawn from a study of CD8 T cells in Susac syndrome. General study points: The authors acknowledged that their TCR sequencing and HLA analysis involved a relatively small number of individuals.

This CDR3 has 14 amino acids. V lost 6 bases and J lost 0; bases outside the gene matches: 4. Germline V gene sequence: CDR1 PRHDT, CDR2 FYEKMQ (reference sequence). Roughly 0.45 to 1 ug RNA was reverse transcribed with random hexamers. Multiplex PCR with immunoSEQ amplified the TCR beta CDR3 across 54 Vbeta and 13 Jbeta. TCRdb reanalysed the immunoSEQ multiplex PCR reads using MiXCR and keeps one entry per CDR3 protein. The sample contains under 200,000 distinct CDR3 sequences, approximately 96% of which appear only once. About this clonotype: Its specificity is not known.

The TCR originated in a human donor with multiple sclerosis. The chain combines TRBV13 with TRBJ2-7; TRBD2 matches 8 bases. Sequences were obtained from CD8+ T cells from PBMCs. The CDR3 DNA follows: TGTGCCAGCAGTGTGGCGGGAGGCTCCTACGAGCAGTACTTC. The encoded protein is CASSVAGGSYEQYF.